This T cell receptor (beta chain) is from a study of OX40 agonist ivuxolimab in advanced cancers. V was clipped by 9 bases and J by 7 bases, with 13 bases between them. This CDR3 region has 12 residues. Germline V lookup: CDR1 SNHLY, CDR2 FYNNEI. Some clones are missing from TCRdb's copy, which holds only in-frame ones; the method was immunoSEQ multiplex PCR. The sample records more than 40,000 clones, 88% being singletons. With regard to this clone: Antigen specificity is unknown.

Notes on the study in general: There were, on average, more expanded clones in CD8+ T cells than in CD4+.

V usage is TRBV2 and J usage is TRBJ2-1; D is uncertain. This receptor was obtained from an adult with an advanced solid tumor such as melanoma, head and neck, liver or kidney cancer. The specimen comprised CD4+ or CD8+ T cells sorted from blood, sampled in a trial of the OX40 agonist ivuxolimab. The CDR3 loop is CARRSVNNEQFF. In nucleotides, the CDR3 is TGTGCCAGAAGGTCGGTGAATAATGAGCAGTTCTTC. The variable domain in full, completed from reference TRBV2 and TRBJ2-1, reads EPEVTQTPSHQVTQMGQEVILRCVPISNHLYFYWYRQILGQKVEFLVSFYNNEISEKSEIFDDQFSVERPDGSNFTLKIRSTKLEDSAMYFCARRSVNNEQFFGPGTRLTVL.